Following are 18 T cell receptor beta chains from one sample sequenced in a study of OX40 agonist ivuxolimab in advanced cancers. Produced via immunoSEQ multiplex PCR; TCRdb's table is partial and in-frame only. The data hold more than 45,000 clones, with about 85% observed a single time. The specimen comprised CD4+ or CD8+ T cells sorted from blood, sampled in a trial of the OX40 agonist ivuxolimab. The source of these receptors is an adult with an advanced solid tumor such as melanoma, head and neck, liver or kidney cancer.

This chain joins TRBV5-5 and TRBJ2-3; D gene unclear. The CDR3 sequence is 12 residues long. Germline CDR1 reads SGHKS; CDR2 reads YYEKEE (reference sequence). Trimming took off 5 bases at V and 3 bases at J, with 7 bases between the two ends. The CDR3 loop reads CASSAWTDTQYF. In DNA, the CDR3 is TGTGCCAGCAGTGCTTGGACAGATACGCAGTATTTT.

This clone has just a few counts. The chain recombines TRBV5-1 with TRBJ1-2; D is uncertain. Between the trimmed V and J ends, which lost 0 bases and 11 bases, there was a span of 23 bases. Germline loops: CDR1 SGHRS, CDR2 YFSETQ. This CDR3 has 16 residues. CDR3 coding DNA: TGCGCCAGCAGCTTGGAAGGCCAAAATCTTCCGGGAGGATACACCTTC. It yields the protein CASSLEGQNLPGGYTF.

The chain couples TRBV6-6 to TRBJ1-5; TRBD1 is a possible D gene (5 bases). The V and J ends lost 5 bases and 1 base respectively, with 6 bases between them. Germline-derived CDR1 and CDR2 are MNHNY and SVGAGI (reference sequence). The CDR3 is 13 residues long. The CDR3: CASSGDSNQPQHF. CDR3 nucleotides: TGTGCCAGCAGTGGGGACAGCAATCAGCCCCAGCATTTT.

The chain links TRBV7-9 to TRBJ1-4; D call uncertain. The CDR3 is 14 amino acids. Germline V lookup: CDR1 SEHNR, CDR2 FQNEAQ (reference sequence). Trimming pared 2 bases from V and 8 bases from J, leaving 12 bases between. The CDR3 spells CASSLPPPGEKLFF. In nucleotides, the CDR3 is TGTGCCAGCAGCTTACCGCCGCCGGGCGAAAAACTGTTTTTT.

This rearrangement joins TRBV18 to TRBJ1-1, with D perhaps matching TRBD1 (5 bases). CDR1 is KGHSH, CDR2 LQKENI, per germline. V lost 1 base, J lost 11 bases, and 11 bases lay in between. This CDR3 has 12 residues. The CDR3 nucleotides read TGTGCCAGCTCACCACGAACGGGGGAGGCTTTCTTT. This translates into CASSPRTGEAFF.

This clone was seen more than once but under ten times. The CDR3 region has the DNA TGTGCCAGCAGCTCCAGACTGGAGAGCTCCTACAATGAGCAGTTCTTC. Translated: CASSSRLESSYNEQFF. V is TRBV13 and J is TRBJ2-1; D gene unclear. CDR3 size: 16 residues. The germline V gene has CDR1 PRHDT and CDR2 FYEKMQ (reference sequence). The V end was cut by 4 bases, the J end by 0 bases, with 13 bases between.

This chain links TRBV5-4 with TRBJ2-7, with TRBD2 identical over 8 bases. V gave up 2 bases and J gave up 2 bases; unmatched junction bases: 9. The CDR3 contains 16 residues. CDR1 and CDR2 from the germline V gene are SGHNT and YYREEE (reference sequence). The CDR3 is CASSFTSGFNPYEQYF. For the CDR3, the DNA is TGTGCCAGCAGCTTCACTAGCGGATTTAACCCCTACGAGCAGTACTTC.

This clone occurred once. The chain has TRBV10-3 and TRBJ2-3; weak D call: TRBD2 (6 bases). Germline CDR1 ENHRY, CDR2 SYGVKD. V lost 4 bases and J 1 base, leaving 9 bases between the germline ends. This CDR3 is 14 amino acids long. The CDR3 region has the DNA TGTGCCATCAGTGTAGAGCGGGGCACAGATACGCAGTATTTT. Protein product: CAISVERGTDTQYF.

This clone has just one count. The chain uses TRBV18 and TRBJ2-5; TRBD1 agrees at 9 bases. This CDR3 comprises 16 residues. Germline assignment: CDR1 KGHSH and CDR2 LQKENI. After removal of 2 bases from V and 5 bases from J, the junction contained 9 bases not matched to a gene. CDR3 nucleotides: TGTGCCAGCTCACCAAGACCCGACAGGGGGGGTGAGACCCAGTACTTC. This sequence encodes CASSPRPDRGGETQYF.

The CDR3: CASSLAGGPGTGELFF. The CDR3 nucleotides are TGTGCCAGCAGCCTAGCGGGGGGGCCGGGCACCGGGGAGCTGTTTTTT. This chain uses TRBV11-3 with TRBJ2-2; 12 bases map to TRBD2. The trim removed 5 bases at V and 4 bases at J, leaving 5 bases unmatched. CDR3 length: 16 residues. Germline V gene data show CDR1 as SGHNT and CDR2 as YENEEA.

CDR3 loop: CASSQIGDYGYTF. DNA of the CDR3: TGTGCCAGCAGCCAAATAGGGGACTATGGCTACACCTTC. This chain uses TRBV14 with TRBJ1-2; perhaps TRBD1 as D (5 bases). Looked up from germline, CDR1 is SGHDN and CDR2 is FVKESK. Trimming removed 2 bases at V and 3 bases at J, with 7 bases between. The CDR3 totals 13 residues.

This clone was seen once. This sequence joins TRBV7-8 and TRBJ1-1; D is possibly TRBD1 (5 bases). With 5 bases removed from V and 3 bases from J, the gap between germline ends came to 13 bases. The CDR3 length is 14 residues. Germline lookup yields CDR1 SGHVS and CDR2 FQNEAQ. As DNA, the CDR3 is TGTGCCAGCAGCGTCCGGGGCCAGTACACTGAAGCTTTCTTT. Protein product: CASSVRGQYTEAFF. The entire variable domain, with the rest obtained from reference TRBV7-8 and TRBJ1-1, is as follows: GAGVSQSPRYKVAKRGQDVALRCDPISGHVSLFWYQQALGQGPEFLTYFQNEAQLDKSGLPSDRFFAERPEGSVSTLKIQRTQQEDSAVYLCASSVRGQYTEAFFGQGTRLTVV.

The chain recombines TRBV30 with TRBJ1-2, with 7 positions matching TRBD1. CDR1 and CDR2 (germline): GTSNPN, SVGIG (reference sequence). This CDR3 is built from 13 residues. Germline trimming cut 6 bases from V and 4 bases from J; bases unmatched to any gene: 8. The CDR3 DNA sequence: TGTGCCTGCAACCGGCCAGGGGGCTATGGCTACACCTTC. Encoded protein: CACNRPGGYGYTF.

The chain employs TRBV23-1 and TRBJ2-5; tentatively, D is TRBD1 (6 bases). The J call is uncertain, as TRBJ2-7 better fits the DNA end. TRBV23-1 is given ORF status, its function remaining uncertain. The CDR3 loop spans 19 amino acids. DNA of the CDR3: TGCGCCAGCAGTCAACGTAACAGGGAAAGACCTAAGAGCTCCTACGAGCAGTACTTC. Its protein is CASSQRNRERPKSSYEQYF.

This chain joins TRBV28 and TRBJ1-2; D uncertain. Trimming removed 2 bases from V and 5 bases from J, with 9 bases in between. CDR3 length: 13 residues. Germline V gene lookup returns CDR1 MDHEN and CDR2 SYDVKM. CDR3 sequence reads: CASSLGKRYGYTF. CDR3 nucleotide sequence: TGTGCCAGCAGTTTAGGGAAACGGTATGGCTACACCTTC.

There are a few counts of this clone. CDR3 in DNA: TGTGCCACACATACTCTTTACAATGAGCAGTTCTTC. Protein product: CATHTLYNEQFF. V is TRBV6-1 and J is TRBJ2-1; no clear D gene. Germline loops: CDR1 MNHNS, CDR2 SASEGT. Trimming stripped 10 bases from V and 4 bases from J, with 11 bases between. The CDR3 has 12 residues.

CDR3 protein: CAWRRTGLTNEKLFF. CDR3 nucleotide sequence: TGTGCCTGGAGGCGGACAGGGTTGACTAATGAAAAACTGTTTTTT. V usage is TRBV30 and J usage is TRBJ1-4, with 8 bases lining up with TRBD1. With V trimmed by 3 bases and J by 2 bases, 5 bases remained unmatched. CDR3 length: 15 amino acids. The germline V gene encodes CDR1 GTSNPN and CDR2 SVGIG (reference sequence).

The gene calls are TRBV6-5 and TRBJ1-2; the D is unclear. Between the trimmed V and J ends, which lost 0 bases and 4 bases, there was a span of 12 bases. Per germline, CDR1 MNHEY and CDR2 SVGAGI. This CDR3 contains 15 residues. CDR3 sequence reads: CASSYSREVGYGYTF. CDR3 nucleotides: TGTGCCAGCAGTTACTCAAGGGAAGTGGGCTATGGCTACACCTTC.